This TCR beta chain was profiled in a study of blood T cell repertoires in COVID-19. Across the study: Sites across the United States, Italy and Spain contributed samples from acute and convalescent COVID-19. In each case, the material was cDNA or gDNA derived from T cells, B-cell-depleted T cells, or PBMCs.

The assay was immunoSEQ multiplex PCR, and TCRdb's table has in-frame clones only and misses some. This table holds 95,000 to 150,000 clones, around 83% found once. The CDR3 runs 12 residues. V was clipped by 5 bases and J by 5 bases; unmatched bases: 1. From germline, CDR1 is SEHNR and CDR2 FQNEAQ (reference sequence). The sample was peripheral blood. This clonotype originated in a man older than 75 with active or convalescent COVID-19. The chain employs TRBV7-9 and TRBJ2-7, with 9 bases matching TRBD1. CDR3 residues: CASSRDRDEQYF. DNA of the CDR3: TGTGCCAGCAGCCGGGACAGGGACGAGCAGTACTTC.